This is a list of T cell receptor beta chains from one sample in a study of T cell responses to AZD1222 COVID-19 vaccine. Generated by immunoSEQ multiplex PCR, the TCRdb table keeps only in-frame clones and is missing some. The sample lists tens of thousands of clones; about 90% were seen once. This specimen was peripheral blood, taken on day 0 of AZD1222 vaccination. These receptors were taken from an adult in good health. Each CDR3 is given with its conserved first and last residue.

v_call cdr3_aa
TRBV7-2 CASSLARSRSAGELFF
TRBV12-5 CASGWSYGGYSGANVLTF
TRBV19 CASSNLGGRGTDTQYF
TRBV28 CASSFSNQPQHF
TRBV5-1 CASSLAGGISPLHF
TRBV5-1 CASSFSDNEQFF
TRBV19 CASSEGVIYSNQPQHF
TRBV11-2 CASSTGPREAPRTEAFF
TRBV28 CASSLEVGGNTIYF
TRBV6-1 CASSEAQGLYEQYF
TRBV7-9 CASSLVGGTYNEQFF
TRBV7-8 CASSLEGRDPYEQYF
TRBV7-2 CASSLFGTGGGDTQYF
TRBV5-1 CASSLAGPDYEQYF
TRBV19 CASNPGALSNQPQHF
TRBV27 CASSPTSGVAKNIQYF
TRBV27 CASSRTGVQYF